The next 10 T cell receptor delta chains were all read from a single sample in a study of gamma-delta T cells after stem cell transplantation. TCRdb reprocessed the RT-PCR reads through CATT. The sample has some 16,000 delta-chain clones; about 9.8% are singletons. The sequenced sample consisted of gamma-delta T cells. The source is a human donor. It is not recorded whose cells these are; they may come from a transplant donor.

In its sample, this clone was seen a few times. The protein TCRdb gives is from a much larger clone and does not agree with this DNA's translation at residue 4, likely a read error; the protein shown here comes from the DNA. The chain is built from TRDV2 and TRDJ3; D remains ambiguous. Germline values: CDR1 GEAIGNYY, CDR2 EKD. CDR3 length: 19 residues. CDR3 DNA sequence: TGTGCCTGTAACACCGTAGGGGCCGAGAGCTCCTGGGACACCCGACAGATGTTTTTC. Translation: CACNTVGAESSWDTRQMFF.

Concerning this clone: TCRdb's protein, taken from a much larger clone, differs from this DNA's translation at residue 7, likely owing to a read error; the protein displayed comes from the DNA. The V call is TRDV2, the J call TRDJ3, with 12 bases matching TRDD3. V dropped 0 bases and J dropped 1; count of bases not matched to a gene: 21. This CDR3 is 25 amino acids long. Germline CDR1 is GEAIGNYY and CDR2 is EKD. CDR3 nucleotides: TGTGCCTGTGACACCGTCGAGAGTGTACGACTGGGGGATACCCTAGGGTCCTGGGACACCCGACAGATGTTTTTC. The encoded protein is CACDTVESVRLGDTLGSWDTRQMFF.

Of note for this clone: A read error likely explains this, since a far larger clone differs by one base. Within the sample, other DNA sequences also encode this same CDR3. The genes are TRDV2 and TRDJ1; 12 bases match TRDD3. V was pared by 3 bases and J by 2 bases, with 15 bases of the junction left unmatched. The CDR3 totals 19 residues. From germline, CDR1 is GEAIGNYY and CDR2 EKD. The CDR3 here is CACDPLLGDTVRQTDKLIF. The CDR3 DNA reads TGTGCCTGTGACCCCCTACTGGGGGATACCGTCCGCCAGACCGATAAACTCATCTTT.

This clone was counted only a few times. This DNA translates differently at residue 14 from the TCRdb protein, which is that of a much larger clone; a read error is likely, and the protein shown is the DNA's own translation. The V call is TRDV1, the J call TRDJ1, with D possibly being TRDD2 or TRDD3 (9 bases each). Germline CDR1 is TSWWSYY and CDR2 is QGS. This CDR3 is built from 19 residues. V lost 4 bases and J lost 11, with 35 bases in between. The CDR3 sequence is CALGVTTFLLELGEIGLIF. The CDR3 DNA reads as TGTGCTCTTGGGGTCACCACCTTCCTACTCGAACTGGGGGAGATAGGTCTCATCTTT.

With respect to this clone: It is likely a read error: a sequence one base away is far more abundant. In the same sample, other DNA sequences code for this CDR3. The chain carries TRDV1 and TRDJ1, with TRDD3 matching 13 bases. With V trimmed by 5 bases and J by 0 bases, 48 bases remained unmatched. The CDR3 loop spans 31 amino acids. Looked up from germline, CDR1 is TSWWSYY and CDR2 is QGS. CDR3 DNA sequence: TGTGCTCTTGGGCACTCAAAGGGGACCTTCCTGCCAAGTACTGGGGGATACGGGCGGTCCCTCACCCCCTGGTACACCGATAAACTCATCTTT. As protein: CALGHSKGTFLPSTGGYGRSLTPWYTDKLIF.

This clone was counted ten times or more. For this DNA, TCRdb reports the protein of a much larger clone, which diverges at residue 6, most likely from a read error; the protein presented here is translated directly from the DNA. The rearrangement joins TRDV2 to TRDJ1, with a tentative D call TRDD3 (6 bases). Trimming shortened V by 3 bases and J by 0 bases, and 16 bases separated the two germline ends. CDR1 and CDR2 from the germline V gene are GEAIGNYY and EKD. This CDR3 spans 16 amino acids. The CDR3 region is CACDLGGTSNTDKLIF. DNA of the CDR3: TGTGCCTGTGACCTTGGGGGGACCTCAAACACCGATAAACTCATCTTT.

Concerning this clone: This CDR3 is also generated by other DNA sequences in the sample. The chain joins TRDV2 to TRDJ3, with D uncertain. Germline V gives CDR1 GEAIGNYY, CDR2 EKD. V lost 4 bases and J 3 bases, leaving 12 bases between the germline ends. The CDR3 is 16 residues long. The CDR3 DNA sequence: TGTGCCTGTGATCAGGGCATCGGCTGGGACACCCGACAGATGTTTTTC. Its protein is CACDQGIGWDTRQMFF.

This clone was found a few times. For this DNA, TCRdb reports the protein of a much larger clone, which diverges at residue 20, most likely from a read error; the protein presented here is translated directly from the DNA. In nucleotides, the CDR3 is TGTGCTCTTGGGGAACTCATAATCCTTCCCCTCTGGCGGGATACGGTCGTTGGTAAACCCATCTTT. Its translation: CALGELIILPLWRDTVVGKPIF. This chain uses TRDV1 with TRDJ1; the match to TRDD3 covers 8 bases. The V gene's germline CDR1 is TSWWSYY and CDR2 QGS. The CDR3 consists of 22 residues.

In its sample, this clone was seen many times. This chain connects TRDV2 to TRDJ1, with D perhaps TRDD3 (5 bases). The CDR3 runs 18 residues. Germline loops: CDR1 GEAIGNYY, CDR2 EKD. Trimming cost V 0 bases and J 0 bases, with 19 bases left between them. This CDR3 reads CACDTVSPVLVYTDKLIF. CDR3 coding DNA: TGTGCCTGTGACACCGTTTCCCCGGTACTGGTGTACACCGATAAACTCATCTTT.

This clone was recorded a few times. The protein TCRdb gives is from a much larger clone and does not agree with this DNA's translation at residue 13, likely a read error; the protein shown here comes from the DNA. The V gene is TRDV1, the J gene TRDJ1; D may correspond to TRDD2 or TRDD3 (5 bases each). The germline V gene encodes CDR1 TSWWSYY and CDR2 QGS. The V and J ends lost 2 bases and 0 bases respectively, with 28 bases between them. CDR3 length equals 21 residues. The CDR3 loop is CALGEEVALQLGTRYTDKLIF. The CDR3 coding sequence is TGTGCTCTTGGGGAAGAGGTAGCCCTACAGTTGGGGACCAGGTACACCGATAAACTCATCTTT.